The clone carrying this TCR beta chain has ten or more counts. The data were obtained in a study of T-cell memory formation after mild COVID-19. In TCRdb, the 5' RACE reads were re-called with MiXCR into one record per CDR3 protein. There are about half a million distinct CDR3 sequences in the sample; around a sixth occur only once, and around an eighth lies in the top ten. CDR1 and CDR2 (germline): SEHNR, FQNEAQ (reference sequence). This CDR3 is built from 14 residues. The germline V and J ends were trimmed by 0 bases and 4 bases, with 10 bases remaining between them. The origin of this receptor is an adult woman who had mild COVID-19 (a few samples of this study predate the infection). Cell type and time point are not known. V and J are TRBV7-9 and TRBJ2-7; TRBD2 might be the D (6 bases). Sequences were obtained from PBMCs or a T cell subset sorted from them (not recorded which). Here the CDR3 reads CASSLAGTVYEQYF. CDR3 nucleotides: TGTGCCAGCAGCTTAGCGGGGACTGTTTACGAGCAGTACTTC.